These 29 T cell receptor beta chains were sequenced from one sample in a study of CD8 T cells in Susac syndrome. The authors reverse transcribed 0.5 to 1 ug RNA with random hexamers. TCRdb used MiXCR to reprocess the immunoSEQ multiplex PCR reads, holding one entry per CDR3 protein. The sample records about 250,000 distinct CDR3 sequences, just under 95% being singletons. Sequencing used CD4+ T cells from PBMCs. These receptors all stem from a human donor with multiple sclerosis.

This clonotype was picked up one time. The chain joins TRBV15 to TRBJ1-1; no clear D gene. Germline values: CDR1 LNHNV, CDR2 YYDKDF (reference sequence). This CDR3 is built from 14 residues. Trimming took off 0 bases at V and 3 bases at J, with 8 bases between the two ends. In nucleotides, the CDR3 is TGTGCCACCAGCAGAGAGGGCGGGGACACTGAAGCTTTCTTT. This sequence encodes CATSREGGDTEAFF.

The chain couples TRBV7-2 to TRBJ2-3, with D unclear. Germline V CDR1 and CDR2: SGHTA, FQGNSA. Trimming pared 1 base from V and 3 bases from J, leaving 17 bases between. The CDR3 spans 17 residues. CDR3 loop: CASSLGGPGRETDTQYF. CDR3 in DNA: TGTGCCAGCAGCTTAGGAGGCCCGGGTAGAGAGACAGATACGCAGTATTTT.

The chain recombines TRBV7-9 with TRBJ2-3; no clear D gene. The CDR3 totals 15 residues. Germline V gene lookup returns CDR1 SEHNR and CDR2 FQNEAQ (reference sequence). V dropped 1 base and J dropped 2 bases, with 10 bases sitting between them. DNA of the CDR3: TGTGCCAGCAGCTTAGTGGCAGCCCCCACAGATACGCAGTATTTT. This translates into CASSLVAAPTDTQYF.

This sequence joins TRBV11-1 and TRBJ2-1; 8 nucleotides agree with TRBD1. The CDR3 contains 15 residues. V lost 5 bases to trimming and J lost 2 bases; unmatched junction nucleotides: 5. The germline V gene has CDR1 SGHAT and CDR2 FQDESV (reference sequence). CDR3 bases: TGTGCCAGCAGCCCTGACAGGGGTCCCTACAATGAGCAGTTCTTC. Protein sequence: CASSPDRGPYNEQFF.

The chain is built from TRBV29-1 and TRBJ1-1; D gene ambiguous. The CDR3 consists of 11 residues. The V gene lost 1 base and the J gene lost 5 bases, with 5 bases spanning the gap. The germline CDR1 and CDR2 sequences are SQVTM and ANQGSEA. The DNA for the CDR3 is TGCAGCGTTGAAGTCGGGACTGAAGCTTTCTTT. Translation: CSVEVGTEAFF.

J is TRBJ2-4 and V is TRBV11-2, with 10 bases lining up with TRBD2. Trimming at V came to 0 bases and at J to 7 bases, leaving 12 bases not matched to a gene. The germline CDR1 and CDR2 sequences are SGHAT and FQNNGV. The CDR3 spans 18 residues. CDR3 sequence: CASSLDRLAGDRGNIQYF. The CDR3 DNA reads as TGTGCCAGCAGCTTAGATCGCCTAGCGGGAGATAGGGGGAACATTCAGTACTTC.

The J gene is TRBJ1-2, the V gene TRBV20-1, with D possibly being TRBD1 (6 bases). V lost 1 base to trimming and J lost 7 bases, with 13 bases between them. This CDR3 contains 13 residues. The germline CDR1 and CDR2 sequences are DFQATT and SNEGSKA (reference sequence). This chain's CDR3 is CSARAQGRGGYTF. The CDR3 nucleotides read TGCAGTGCTAGAGCCCAGGGGCGTGGTGGCTACACCTTC.

The chain recombines TRBV5-4 with TRBJ2-1; tentative D call: TRBD2 (5 bases). The J call may be wrong; the DNA end is better matched by TRBJ2-7. Germline assignment: CDR1 SGHNT and CDR2 YYREEE (reference sequence). This CDR3 is 14 amino acids long. DNA of the CDR3: TGTGCCAGCAGCTCGGGCGGCCTAGCCGGAGAGCAGTACGTC. This encodes CASSSGGLAGEQYV.

This clonotype was recorded a few times. The chain recombines TRBV6-6 with TRBJ2-7, with D uncertain. The V end was cut by 2 bases, the J end by 1 base, with 6 bases between. Germline V gene sequence: CDR1 MNHNY, CDR2 SVGAGI (reference sequence). This CDR3 comprises 13 residues. DNA of the CDR3: TGTGCCAGCAGTTACAGGGATTCCTACGAGCAGTACGTC. This encodes CASSYRDSYEQYV.

The genes are TRBV29-1 and TRBJ2-7, with TRBD1 matching 9 bases. V dropped 7 bases and J dropped 2; count of bases not matched to a gene: 6. CDR3 length equals 13 residues. Germline CDR1 SQVTM, CDR2 ANQGSEA. CDR3 bases: TGCAGCGCCAGGGACAGGGCGACCTACGAGCAGTACGTC. Its protein is CSARDRATYEQYV.

V and J are TRBV27 and TRBJ1-1, with D unclear. The CDR3 has 14 residues. Trimming shortened V by 1 base and J by 1 base, and 7 bases separated the two germline ends. Germline V gene sequence: CDR1 MNHEY, CDR2 SMNVEV (reference sequence). The CDR3 nucleotides are TGTGCCAGCAGTTTATTGGGAAAGAACACTGAAGCTTTCTTT. This codes for CASSLLGKNTEAFF.

V is TRBV7-2 and J is TRBJ2-7; the match to TRBD2 covers 9 bases. The CDR3 sequence is 14 residues long. The ends lost 5 bases at V and 7 bases at J; junction bases unmatched: 9. Looked up from germline, CDR1 is SGHTA and CDR2 is FQGNSA. DNA of the CDR3: TGTGCCAGCAGCCCCGGGACTAGCTATTGGGAGCAGTACTTC. This gives the protein CASSPGTSYWEQYF.

This clonotype was seen only once. For the CDR3, the DNA is TGTGCCAGCAGCTTAGTCAGGGAGGACGGCTACACCTTC. This gives the protein CASSLVREDGYTF. J is TRBJ1-2 and V is TRBV7-9, with D maybe TRBD1 (5 bases). Germline-derived CDR1 and CDR2 are SEHNR and FQNEAQ (reference sequence). Trimming removed 1 base from V and 8 bases from J, with 11 bases in between. The CDR3 contains 13 residues.

The chain links TRBV7-3 to TRBJ2-3; the D gene is possibly TRBD1 (5 bases). Germline V gene sequence: CDR1 SGHTA, CDR2 FQGTGA. The CDR3 covers 14 residues. With 3 bases removed from V and 3 bases from J, the gap between germline ends came to 10 bases. CDR3 loop: CASSLGPVTDTQYF. The CDR3 bases are TGTGCCAGCAGCTTGGGGCCTGTAACAGATACGCAGTATTTT. Complete variable domain (other parts from reference TRBV7-3 and TRBJ2-3): GAGVSQTPSNKVTEKGKYVELRCDPISGHTALYWYRQSLGQGPEFLIYFQGTGAADDSGLPNDRFFAVRPEGSVSTLKIQRTERGDSAVYLCASSLGPVTDTQYFGPGTRLTVL.

The chain is built from TRBV12-3 or TRBV12-4 and TRBJ1-2, with D perhaps TRBD1 (5 bases). The V and J ends lost 1 base and 4 bases respectively, with 16 bases between them. This CDR3 is 16 amino acids long. In DNA, the CDR3 is TGTGCCAGCAGTTTAGTCGGAGGAGTGGGGGGCTATGGCTACACCTTC. It is translated as CASSLVGGVGGYGYTF.

The chain carries TRBV6-5 and TRBJ2-3; 7 nucleotides line up with TRBD1. The CDR3 contains 15 residues. CDR1 is MNHEY, CDR2 SVGAGI, per germline. J gave up 0 bases and V 8 bases, and 8 bases lay outside the gene matches. This CDR3 reads CASGAQGLSTDTQYF. The DNA of the CDR3 is TGTGCCAGCGGTGCACAGGGGTTGAGCACAGATACGCAGTATTTT.

The rearrangement links TRBV11-2 to TRBJ2-3; D is undetermined. The V end was cut by 4 bases, the J end by 4 bases, with 9 bases between. The CDR3 sequence is 13 residues long. CDR1 and CDR2 from the germline V gene are SGHAT and FQNNGV. Here the CDR3 reads CASSSLGSDTQYF. CDR3 DNA sequence: TGTGCCAGCAGCTCACTTGGATCAGATACGCAGTATTTT. The full variable domain, in which reference TRBV11-2 and TRBJ2-3 provide the parts outside the CDR3, is EAGVAQSPRYKIIEKRQSVAFWCNPISGHATLYWYQQILGQGPKLLIQFQNNGVVDDSQLPKDRFSAERLKGVDSTLKIQPAKLEDSAVYLCASSSLGSDTQYFGPGTRLTVL.

The gene calls are TRBV11-3 and TRBJ2-1; 7 positions match TRBD2. CDR1 and CDR2 from the germline V gene are SGHNT and YENEEA. The CDR3 has 16 residues. J lost 3 bases, V lost 5 bases, and 10 bases had no gene match. The CDR3 DNA is TGTGCCAGCAGCCTACCGGGCGGGGGATTCTACAATGAGCAGTTCTTC. Its protein product is CASSLPGGGFYNEQFF.

This sequence joins TRBV24-1 and TRBJ2-5, with TRBD1 identical over 9 bases. The CDR3 loop spans 17 amino acids. J lost 5 bases, V lost 2 bases, and 11 bases had no gene match. Per the germline V gene, CDR1 is KGHDR and CDR2 is SFDVKD. The CDR3 region is CATSDSLAGQGYETQYF. CDR3 DNA: TGTGCCACCAGTGATTCTCTAGCTGGACAGGGGTACGAGACCCAGTACTTC.

This chain links TRBV5-6 with TRBJ2-2, with 10 bases matching TRBD2. After removal of 7 bases from V and 3 bases from J, the junction contained 21 bases not matched to a gene. The CDR3 loop spans 20 amino acids. Germline loops: CDR1 SGHDT, CDR2 YYEEEE. The CDR3, as DNA: TGTGCCAGCGTAGCGCGGGCTAGCGGGAGCCAACCCCCCTACACCGGGGAGCTGTTTTTT. Translated, it gives CASVARASGSQPPYTGELFF.

The chain links TRBV20-1 to TRBJ1-4; weak D call: TRBD1 (5 bases). V lost 7 bases, J lost 5 bases, and 17 bases lay in between. The germline V gene has CDR1 DFQATT and CDR2 SNEGSKA (reference sequence). The CDR3 spans 14 residues. The CDR3: CSVIPGLQNEKLFF. DNA of the CDR3: TGCAGTGTCATACCGGGACTCCAAAATGAAAAACTGTTTTTT.

This rearrangement joins TRBV19 to TRBJ2-4, with D perhaps matching TRBD1 or TRBD2 (5 bases each). Germline V lookup: CDR1 LNHDA, CDR2 SQIVND (reference sequence). V lost 7 bases and J lost 0, with 16 bases in between. The CDR3 covers 16 residues. CDR3 in amino acids: CASTPRGVLAKNIQYF. The CDR3 coding sequence is TGTGCCAGTACCCCAAGAGGGGTTCTAGCCAAAAACATTCAGTACTTC.

This clonotype was counted once. The chain employs TRBV24-1 and TRBJ1-4, with 7 nucleotides matching TRBD1. Germline-derived CDR1 and CDR2 are KGHDR and SFDVKD. This CDR3 contains 13 residues. Losses at the gene ends were 12 bases for V and 2 bases for J; bases not matched to a gene: 5. CDR3 loop: CAFEGATNEKLFF. As DNA, the CDR3 is TGTGCCTTCGAGGGGGCCACTAATGAAAAACTGTTTTTT.

The chain uses TRBV3-1 and TRBJ2-7, with a possible D match to TRBD1 (5 bases). Germline loops: CDR1 LGHDT, CDR2 YNNKEL (reference sequence). The V end lost 1 base, the J end lost 3 bases, and 13 bases lay between the germline ends. The CDR3 spans 15 residues. CDR3 in DNA: TGTGCCAGCAGCCAAGGTAGGGGCGCGGACTACGAGCAGTACTTC. Protein: CASSQGRGADYEQYF.

The chain employs TRBV6-1 and TRBJ1-1, with no clear D. The V end lost 4 bases, the J end lost 8 bases, and 14 bases lay between the germline ends. This CDR3 is 13 amino acids long. The germline gives CDR1 MNHNS, CDR2 SASEGT. CDR3 loop: CASSAQAKGEAFF. CDR3 sequence (DNA): TGTGCCAGCAGTGCACAAGCGAAGGGCGAAGCTTTCTTT.

V usage is TRBV20-1 and J usage is TRBJ1-4; D is possibly TRBD1 (5 bases). Trimming took 6 bases from V and 8 from J, leaving 22 bases between them. The CDR3 runs to 15 residues. Per the germline V gene, CDR1 is DFQATT and CDR2 is SNEGSKA (reference sequence). The chain's CDR3 is CSARDVAHPEEKLFF. CDR3 DNA sequence: TGCAGTGCGAGGGACGTCGCGCACCCGGAGGAAAAACTGTTTTTT.

This clonotype was observed once. Here the CDR3 DNA reads TGTGCCAGCAGTGAACTGGGGGCATTGGATGGCTACACCTTC. As protein: CASSELGALDGYTF. V usage is TRBV2 and J usage is TRBJ1-2; a weak D match, TRBD1 (6 bases). V was pared by 2 bases and J by 6 bases, with 13 bases between. Germline V gene sequence: CDR1 SNHLY, CDR2 FYNNEI. CDR3 length equals 14 residues.

This rearrangement joins TRBV28 to TRBJ2-7, with D possibly matching TRBD1 (5 bases). V was pared by 10 bases and J by 6 bases, with 16 bases between. In germline, CDR1 is MDHEN, CDR2 SYDVKM. The CDR3 has 12 residues. This CDR3 is CAIAQVRSEQYF. CDR3 DNA: TGTGCCATTGCACAGGTTCGTAGCGAGCAGTACTTC.

This chain joins TRBV4-1 and TRBJ1-6; 12 nucleotides line up with TRBD1. The CDR3 spans 16 residues. Per the germline V gene, CDR1 is MGHRA and CDR2 is YSYEKL. Losses at the gene ends were 3 bases for V and 10 bases for J; bases not matched to a gene: 7. The CDR3 is CASSHQGQGAVSPLHF. The CDR3, as DNA: TGCGCCAGCAGCCACCAGGGACAGGGGGCTGTCTCACCCCTCCACTTT.